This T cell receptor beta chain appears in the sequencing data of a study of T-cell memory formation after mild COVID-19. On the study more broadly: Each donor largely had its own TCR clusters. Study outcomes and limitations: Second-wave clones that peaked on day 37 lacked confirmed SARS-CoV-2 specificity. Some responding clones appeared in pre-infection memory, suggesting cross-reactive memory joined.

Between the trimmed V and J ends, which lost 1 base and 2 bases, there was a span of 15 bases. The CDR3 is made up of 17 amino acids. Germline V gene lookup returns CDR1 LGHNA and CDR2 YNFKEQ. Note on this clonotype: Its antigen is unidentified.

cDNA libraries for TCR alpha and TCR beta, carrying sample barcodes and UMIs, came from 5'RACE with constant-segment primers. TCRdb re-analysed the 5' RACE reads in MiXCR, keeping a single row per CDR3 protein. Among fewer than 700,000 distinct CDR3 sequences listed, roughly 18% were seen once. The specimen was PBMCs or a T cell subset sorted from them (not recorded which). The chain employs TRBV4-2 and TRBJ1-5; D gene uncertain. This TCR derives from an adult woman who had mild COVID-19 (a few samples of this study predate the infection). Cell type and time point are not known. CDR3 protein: CASSQAHRIVGNQPQHF. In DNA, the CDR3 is TGTGCCAGCAGCCAAGCGCACCGGATTGTCGGCAATCAGCCCCAGCATTTT.